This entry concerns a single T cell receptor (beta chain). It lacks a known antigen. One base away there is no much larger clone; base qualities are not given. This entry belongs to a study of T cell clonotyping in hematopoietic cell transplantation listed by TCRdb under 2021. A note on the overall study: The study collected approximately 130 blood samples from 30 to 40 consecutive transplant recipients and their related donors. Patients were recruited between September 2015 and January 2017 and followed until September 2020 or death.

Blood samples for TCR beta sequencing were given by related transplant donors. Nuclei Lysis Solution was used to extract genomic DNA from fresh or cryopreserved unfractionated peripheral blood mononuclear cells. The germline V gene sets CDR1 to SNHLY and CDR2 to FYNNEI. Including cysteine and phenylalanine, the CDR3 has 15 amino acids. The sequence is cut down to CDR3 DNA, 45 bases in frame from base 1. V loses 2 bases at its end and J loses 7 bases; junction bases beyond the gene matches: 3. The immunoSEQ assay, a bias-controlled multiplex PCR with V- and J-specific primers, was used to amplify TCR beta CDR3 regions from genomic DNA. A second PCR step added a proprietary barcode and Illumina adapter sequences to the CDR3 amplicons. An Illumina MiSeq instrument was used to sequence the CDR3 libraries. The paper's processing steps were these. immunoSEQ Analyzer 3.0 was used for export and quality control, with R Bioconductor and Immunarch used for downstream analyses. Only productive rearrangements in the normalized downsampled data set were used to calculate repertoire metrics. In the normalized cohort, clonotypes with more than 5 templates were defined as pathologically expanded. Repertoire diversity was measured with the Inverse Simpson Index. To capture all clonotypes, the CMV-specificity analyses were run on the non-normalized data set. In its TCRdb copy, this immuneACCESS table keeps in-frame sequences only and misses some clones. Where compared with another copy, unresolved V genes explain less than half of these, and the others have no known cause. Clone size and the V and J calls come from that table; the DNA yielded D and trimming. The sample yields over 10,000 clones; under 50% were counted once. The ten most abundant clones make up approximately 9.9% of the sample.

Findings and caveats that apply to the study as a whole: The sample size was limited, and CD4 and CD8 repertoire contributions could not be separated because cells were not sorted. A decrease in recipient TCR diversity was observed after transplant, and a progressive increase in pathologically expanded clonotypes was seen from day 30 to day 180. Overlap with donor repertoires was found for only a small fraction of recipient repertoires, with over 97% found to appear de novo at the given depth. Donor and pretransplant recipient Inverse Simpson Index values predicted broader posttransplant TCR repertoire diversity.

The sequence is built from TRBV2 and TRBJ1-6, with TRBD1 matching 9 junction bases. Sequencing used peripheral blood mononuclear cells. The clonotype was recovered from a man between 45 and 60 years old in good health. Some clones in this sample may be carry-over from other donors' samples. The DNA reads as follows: TGTGCCAGCAGTGAACATGGGACAGGGAATTCACCCCTCCACTTT. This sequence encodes CASSEHGTGNSPLHF.